The T cell receptor beta chain described here comes from a study of T-cell memory formation after mild COVID-19. Turning to the study itself: Clusters were largely donor specific.

This clonotype was picked up a small number of times. TCRdb redid the calling of the 5' RACE reads with MiXCR, one entry per CDR3 protein. This sample carries about 400,000 distinct CDR3 sequences, less than 25% of them seen once, and the ten largest clones take roughly 13%. Sequencing was performed on PBMCs or a T cell subset sorted from them (not recorded which). The TCR was taken from an adult woman who had mild COVID-19 (a few samples of this study predate the infection). Cell type and time point are not known.

The CDR3 protein is CASSPPREINTGELFF. The CDR3 nucleotides read TGTGCCAGCAGTCCCCCCCGGGAGATTAACACCGGGGAGCTGTTTTTT. The rearrangement links TRBV27 to TRBJ2-2, with D perhaps TRBD2 (6 bases). The CDR3 spans 16 residues. Germline values: CDR1 MNHEY, CDR2 SMNVEV (reference sequence). V was trimmed by 5 bases and J by 2 bases, leaving 15 bases between them.